A single sample is the source of the 20 T cell receptor beta chains below, sequenced in a study. TCRdb called the 5' RACE reads again in MiXCR, with one record for every CDR3 protein. The sample lists 4,700 or so distinct CDR3 sequences; around 70% were seen once. The sample comprised naive CD4+ T cells sorted from blood. The subset: naive CD4+ T cells, CD4+CD45RA+CD25-. These TCRs come from a female donor with breast cancer.

Points on this clonotype: Relative to the germline gene, one junction end is altered; a read error may explain this. V and J are TRBV5-1 and TRBJ1-1; tentative D call: TRBD1 (5 bases). Germline lookup yields CDR1 SGHRS and CDR2 YFSETQ. The CDR3 spans 17 residues. Here the CDR3 DNA reads TGCGCCGGCAGCCCCGGGGGAGGGAATTATATGAACACTGAAGCTTTCTTT. This codes for CAGSPGGGNYMNTEAFF.

The rearrangement links TRBV9 to TRBJ2-7; possibly TRBD2 for D (5 bases). The V gene lost 4 bases and the J gene lost 5 bases, with 19 bases spanning the gap. The CDR3 has 15 amino acids. Germline assignment: CDR1 SGDLS and CDR2 YYNGEE. CDR3 nucleotide sequence: TGTGCCAGCAGCCCCCTTCTATCGGACTCGAACGAGCAGTACTTC. Translated: CASSPLLSDSNEQYF.

V and J are TRBV18 and TRBJ1-2; 10 bases map to TRBD1. With 6 bases clipped from V and 5 bases from J, the junction kept 9 bases outside the gene matches. This CDR3 is 15 amino acids long. Germline V gene sequence: CDR1 KGHSH, CDR2 LQKENI. The CDR3 spells CASSAGMDRGYGYTF. The CDR3, as DNA: TGTGCCAGCTCCGCCGGAATGGACAGGGGGTATGGCTACACCTTC. Looking up the rest from reference TRBV18 and TRBJ1-2 gives the full variable domain: NAGVMQNPRHLVRRRGQEARLRCSPMKGHSHVYWYRQLPEEGLKFMVYLQKENIIDESGMPKERFSAEFPKEGPSILRIQQVVRGDSAAYFCASSAGMDRGYGYTFGSGTRLTVV.

The V and J genes are TRBV5-1 and TRBJ1-1; D perhaps matches TRBD1 (5 bases). Germline lookup yields CDR1 SGHRS and CDR2 YFSETQ. This CDR3 region has 17 residues. Trimming removed 4 bases from V and 0 bases from J, with 19 bases in between. The CDR3 here is CASSPGGGNYMNTEAFF. The CDR3 bases are TGCGCCAGCAGCCCCGGGGGAGGGAATTATATGAACACTGAAGCTTTCTTT.

V and J are TRBV20-1 and TRBJ2-5; 7 bases fit TRBD2. The CDR3 totals 15 residues. The V and J ends lost 0 bases and 4 bases, in that order; junction bases with no gene match: 8. Germline V gives CDR1 DFQATT, CDR2 SNEGSKA (reference sequence). The CDR3 DNA follows: TGCAGTGCTAGAGAACCGGCAGCGGGGAGAGAGACCCAGTACTTC. Its translation is CSAREPAAGRETQYF.

The chain joins TRBV9 to TRBJ2-3; possible D gene TRBD1, 7 bases. Per the germline V gene, CDR1 is SGDLS and CDR2 is YYNGEE. The CDR3 runs to 18 residues. V gave up 4 bases and J gave up 0 bases, with 21 bases separating them. The CDR3 loop reads CASSPGLLAGGSTDTQYF. CDR3 nucleotide sequence: TGTGCCAGCAGCCCCGGTTTGCTAGCAGGGGGGAGCACAGATACGCAGTATTTT.

The table lists this clonotype with a few counts. The chain uses TRBV20-1 and TRBJ2-5; 8 nucleotides align to TRBD1. The ends lost 4 bases at V and 5 bases at J; junction bases unmatched: 9. CDR1 is DFQATT and CDR2 is SNEGSKA in the germline V gene (reference sequence). The CDR3 has 14 residues. CDR3 loop: CSANPRTGKETQYF. CDR3 DNA: TGCAGTGCTAACCCCCGGACAGGGAAGGAGACCCAGTACTTC.

This sequence joins TRBV6-5 and TRBJ2-1, with TRBD1 identical over 12 bases. The CDR3 totals 23 residues. V shed 5 bases and J 0 bases; nucleotides not matched to a gene: 23. CDR1 MNHEY and CDR2 SVGAGI come from the germline V gene. CDR3 DNA: TGTGCCAGCAGTACCCGGCGATCGTTGACGGGACAGGGGGCTTCAATCTCCTACAATGAGCAGTTCTTC. It specifies CASSTRRSLTGQGASISYNEQFF.

The chain combines TRBV12-3 or TRBV12-4 with TRBJ2-5; 9 bases map to TRBD2. With 3 bases clipped from V and 4 bases from J, the junction kept 6 bases outside the gene matches. The CDR3 has 15 residues. CDR3 in DNA: TGTGCCAGCAGTTTTGGGGCGGGGGGGCGAGAGACCCAGTACTTC. This gives the protein CASSFGAGGRETQYF.

The chain couples TRBV12-3 or TRBV12-4 to TRBJ2-5; 9 nucleotides agree with TRBD1. Trimming cost V 5 bases and J 4 bases; bases outside gene matches: 5. The CDR3 is 14 amino acids. The CDR3 sequence is CASSRTGVGETQYF. The CDR3 bases are TGTGCCAGCAGTCGGACAGGGGTGGGAGAGACCCAGTACTTC.

CDR3 region: CASSPGGSRNEQFF. The DNA of the CDR3 is TGTGCCAGCAGCCCGGGTGGGAGCCGCAATGAGCAGTTCTTC. The chain combines TRBV7-8 with TRBJ2-1; D might be TRBD2 (5 bases). V lost 5 bases, J lost 6 bases, and 14 bases lay in between. The CDR3 totals 14 residues. Germline V gene sequence: CDR1 SGHVS, CDR2 FQNEAQ.

This clonotype was picked up a small number of times. The chain is built from TRBV5-1 and TRBJ2-2, with a weak D call TRBD2 (6 bases). V lost 4 bases and J lost 2, with 12 bases in between. This CDR3 has 15 amino acids. CDR1 and CDR2 from the germline V gene are SGHRS and YFSETQ. Here the CDR3 DNA reads TGCGCCAGCAGCGCCGGGACTCAAAACACCGGGGAGCTGTTTTTT. Its translation: CASSAGTQNTGELFF. The variable domain in full, with the rest retrieved from reference TRBV5-1 and TRBJ2-2, is KAGVTQTPRYLIKTRGQQVTLSCSPISGHRSVSWYQQTPGQGLQFLFEYFSETQRNKGNFPGRFSGRQFSNSRSEMNVSTLELGDSALYLCASSAGTQNTGELFFGEGSRLTVL.

The V and J genes are TRBV7-9 and TRBJ2-3, with 7 bases matching TRBD2. The CDR3 sequence is 16 residues long. After removal of 1 base from V and 0 bases from J, the junction contained 4 bases not matched to a gene. Germline V gene lookup returns CDR1 SEHNR and CDR2 FQNEAQ (reference sequence). CDR3 residues: CASSLGGGGSTDTQYF. In DNA, the CDR3 is TGTGCCAGCAGCTTAGGTGGCGGGGGTAGCACAGATACGCAGTATTTT.

This chain joins TRBV20-1 and TRBJ2-7; D unresolved. With 2 bases removed from V and 0 bases from J, the gap between germline ends came to 5 bases. The CDR3 covers 12 residues. Germline CDR1 DFQATT, CDR2 SNEGSKA (reference sequence). CDR3 protein: CSARQSSYEQYF. CDR3 bases: TGCAGTGCTAGACAATCCTCCTACGAGCAGTACTTC.

The chain carries TRBV6-5 and TRBJ2-7; possibly TRBD1 for D (6 bases). The CDR3 runs to 15 residues. Trimming pared 6 bases from V and 1 base from J, leaving 16 bases between. Germline values: CDR1 MNHEY, CDR2 SVGAGI. CDR3 amino acids: CASSSTGLGSYEQYF. The CDR3 bases are TGTGCCAGCAGCAGTACAGGGCTAGGATCCTACGAGCAGTACTTC.

The chain couples TRBV15 to TRBJ2-1, with 7 bases aligning to TRBD2. From germline, CDR1 is LNHNV and CDR2 YYDKDF (reference sequence). V lost 1 base to trimming and J lost 9 bases; unmatched junction nucleotides: 12. The CDR3 covers 16 residues. CDR3 sequence: CATSRGLAGLVGEQFF. In DNA form, the CDR3 reads TGTGCCACCAGCAGAGGGTTAGCGGGTCTGGTCGGTGAGCAGTTCTTC.

The rearrangement links TRBV10-3 to TRBJ1-3; D not resolved. This CDR3 has 13 residues. The V end was cut by 11 bases, the J end by 1 base, with 12 bases between. The V gene's germline CDR1 is ENHRY and CDR2 SYGVKD. CDR3 DNA sequence: TGTGCCGCCGATTCGGGATCTGGAAACACCATATATTTT. Residues: CAADSGSGNTIYF.

V and J are TRBV24-1 and TRBJ2-3; 7 nucleotides agree with TRBD1. The V gene's germline CDR1 is KGHDR and CDR2 SFDVKD. The length of the CDR3 is 16 residues. The J segment lost 0 bases and the V segment lost 3 bases, leaving 5 bases of the junction unmatched. Here the CDR3 reads CATSDRTGQSTDTQYF. Written as DNA, the CDR3 is TGTGCCACCAGTGATCGCACGGGACAGAGCACAGATACGCAGTATTTT.

The rearrangement links TRBV7-2 to TRBJ2-7; D is ambiguous. Trimming stripped 1 base from V and 2 bases from J, with 6 bases between. This CDR3 spans 13 amino acids. Germline CDR1 is SGHTA and CDR2 is FQGNSA. The CDR3 loop is CASSLVGAYEQYF. Written as DNA, the CDR3 is TGTGCCAGCAGCTTAGTCGGCGCCTACGAGCAGTACTTC. Together with reference TRBV7-2 and TRBJ2-7, the CDR3 gives the full variable domain: GAGVSQSPSNKVTEKGKDVELRCDPISGHTALYWYRQSLGQGLEFLIYFQGNSAPDKSGLPSDRFSAERTGGSVSTLTIQRTQQEDSAVYLCASSLVGAYEQYFGPGTRLTVT.

This chain connects TRBV18 to TRBJ2-5; 14 nucleotides align to TRBD2. Per germline, CDR1 KGHSH and CDR2 LQKENI. The CDR3 sequence is 15 residues long. Germline trimming cut 6 bases from V and 2 bases from J; bases unmatched to any gene: 2. Here the CDR3 reads CASSGTSGGQETQYF. The CDR3 DNA reads TGTGCCAGCTCGGGGACTAGCGGGGGACAAGAGACCCAGTACTTC.